This T cell receptor (beta chain) was recorded in a study of blood T cell repertoires in COVID-19. The CDR3 length is 18 residues. CDR1 is LGHDT and CDR2 is YNNKEL in the germline V gene (reference sequence). The ends lost 4 bases at V and 0 bases at J; junction bases unmatched: 5. This clone was observed a single time. Those who participated ranged in age from roughly 18 to 89 years and resided in about two dozen US areas. Repertoires were generated with immunoSEQ multiplex PCR, while TCRdb's copy carries only in-frame clones and drops some. The sample carries a few hundred thousand clones, over 75% recorded once.

The rearrangement joins TRBV3-1 (or the pseudogene TRBV3-2) to TRBJ2-5, with 16 bases that match TRBD2. The source of this sequence is a woman aged 30 to 39 who had recovered from COVID-19. The specimen sequenced was PBMCs or T cells enriched from blood (not recorded which). The CDR3 nucleotides are TGTGCCAGCAGCCGCGGGACTAGCGGGGGGGTCCACCAAGAGACCCAGTACTTC. This sequence encodes CASSRGTSGGVHQETQYF.